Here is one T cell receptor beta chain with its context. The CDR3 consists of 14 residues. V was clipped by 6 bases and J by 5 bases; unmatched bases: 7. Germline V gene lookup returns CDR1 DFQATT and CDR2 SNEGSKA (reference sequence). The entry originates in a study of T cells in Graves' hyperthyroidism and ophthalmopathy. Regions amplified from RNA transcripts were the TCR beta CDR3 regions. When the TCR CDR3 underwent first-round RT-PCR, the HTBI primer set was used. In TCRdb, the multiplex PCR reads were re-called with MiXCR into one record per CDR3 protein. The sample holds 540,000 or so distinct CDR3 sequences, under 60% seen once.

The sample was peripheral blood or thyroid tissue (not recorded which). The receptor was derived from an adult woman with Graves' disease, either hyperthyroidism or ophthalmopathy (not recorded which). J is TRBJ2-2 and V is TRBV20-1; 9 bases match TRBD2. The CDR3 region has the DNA TGCAGTGCGGGAGCGGGAGGTAGTACCGGGGAGCTGTTTTTT. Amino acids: CSAGAGGSTGELFF.